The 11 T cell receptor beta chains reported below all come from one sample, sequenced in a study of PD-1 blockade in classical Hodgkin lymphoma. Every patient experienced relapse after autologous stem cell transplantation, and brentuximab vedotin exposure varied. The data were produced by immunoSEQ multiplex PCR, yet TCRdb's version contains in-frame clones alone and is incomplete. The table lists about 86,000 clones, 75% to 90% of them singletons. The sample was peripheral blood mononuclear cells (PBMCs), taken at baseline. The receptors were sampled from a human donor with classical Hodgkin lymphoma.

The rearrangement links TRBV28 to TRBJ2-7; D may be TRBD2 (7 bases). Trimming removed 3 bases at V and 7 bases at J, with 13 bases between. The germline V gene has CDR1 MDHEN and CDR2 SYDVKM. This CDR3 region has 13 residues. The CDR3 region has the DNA TGTGCCAGCAGTTTCGGCAGGGGAGGGGAGCAGTACTTC. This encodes CASSFGRGGEQYF.

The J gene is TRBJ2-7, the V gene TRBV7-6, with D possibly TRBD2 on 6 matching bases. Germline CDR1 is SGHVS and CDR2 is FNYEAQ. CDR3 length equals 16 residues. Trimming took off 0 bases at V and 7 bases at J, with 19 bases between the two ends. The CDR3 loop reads CASSLAPTGAGIEQYF. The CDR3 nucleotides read TGTGCCAGCAGCTTAGCCCCTACGGGAGCTGGGATTGAGCAGTACTTC.

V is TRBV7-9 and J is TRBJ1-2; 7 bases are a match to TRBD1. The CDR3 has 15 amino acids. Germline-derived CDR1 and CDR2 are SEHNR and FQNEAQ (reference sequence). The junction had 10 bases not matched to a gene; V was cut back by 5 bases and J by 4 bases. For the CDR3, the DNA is TGTGCCAGCAGCCCTCCCGGGACAGCTTTCTATGGCTACACCTTC. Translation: CASSPPGTAFYGYTF.

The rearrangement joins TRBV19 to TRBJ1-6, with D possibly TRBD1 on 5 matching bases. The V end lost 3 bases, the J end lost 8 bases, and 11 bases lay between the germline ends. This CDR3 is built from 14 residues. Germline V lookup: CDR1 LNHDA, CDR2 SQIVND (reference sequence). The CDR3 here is CASSILGADSPLHF. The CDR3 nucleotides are TGTGCCAGTAGTATTCTTGGGGCTGATTCACCCCTCCACTTT.

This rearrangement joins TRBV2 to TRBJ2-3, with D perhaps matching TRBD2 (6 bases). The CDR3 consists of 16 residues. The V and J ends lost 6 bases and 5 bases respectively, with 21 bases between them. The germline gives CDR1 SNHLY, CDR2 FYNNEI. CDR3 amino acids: CASRGLLIKVGDTQYF. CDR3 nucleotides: TGTGCCAGCAGAGGACTACTAATAAAGGTGGGAGATACGCAGTATTTT.

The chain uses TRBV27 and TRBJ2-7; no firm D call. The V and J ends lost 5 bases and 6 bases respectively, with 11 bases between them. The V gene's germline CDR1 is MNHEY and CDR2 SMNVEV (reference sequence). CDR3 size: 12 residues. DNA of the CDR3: TGTGCCAGCAGTCTCTTCGGAGTCGAGCAGTACTTC. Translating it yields CASSLFGVEQYF.

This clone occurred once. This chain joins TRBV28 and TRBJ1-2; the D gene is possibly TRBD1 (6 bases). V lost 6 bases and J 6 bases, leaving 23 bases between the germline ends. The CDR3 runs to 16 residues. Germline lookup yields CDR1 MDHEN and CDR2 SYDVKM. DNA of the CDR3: TGTGCCAGCAGCCCACCGAACGCCGGGGGCGCTAATGGCTACACCTTC. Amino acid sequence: CASSPPNAGGANGYTF.

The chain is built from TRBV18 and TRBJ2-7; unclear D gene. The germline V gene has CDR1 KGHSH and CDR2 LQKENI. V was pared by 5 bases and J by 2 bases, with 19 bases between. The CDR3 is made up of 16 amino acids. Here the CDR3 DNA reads TGTGCCAGCTCAACCGGCGCCCGGATGGGCCCCTACGAGCAGTACTTC. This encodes CASSTGARMGPYEQYF.

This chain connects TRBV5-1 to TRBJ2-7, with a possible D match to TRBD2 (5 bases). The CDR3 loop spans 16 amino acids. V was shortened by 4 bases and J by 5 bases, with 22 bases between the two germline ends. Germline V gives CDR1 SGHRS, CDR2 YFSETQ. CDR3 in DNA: TGCGCCAGCAGCAAAGGACTGGACGCCTTAGGCAACGAGCAGTACTTC. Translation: CASSKGLDALGNEQYF.

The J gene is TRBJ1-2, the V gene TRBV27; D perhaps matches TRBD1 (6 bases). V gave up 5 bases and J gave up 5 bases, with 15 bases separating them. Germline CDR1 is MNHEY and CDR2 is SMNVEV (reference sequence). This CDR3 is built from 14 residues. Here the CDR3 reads CASSNTGLGYGYTF. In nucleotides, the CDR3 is TGTGCCAGCAGTAATACAGGGCTTGGGTATGGCTACACCTTC.

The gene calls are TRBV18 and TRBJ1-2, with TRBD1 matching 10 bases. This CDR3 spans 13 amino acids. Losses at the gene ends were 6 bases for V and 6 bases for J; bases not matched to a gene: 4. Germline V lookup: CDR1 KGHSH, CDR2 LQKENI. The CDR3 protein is CASSLGQGDGYTF. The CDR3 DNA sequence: TGTGCCAGCTCCCTTGGACAGGGGGATGGCTACACCTTC.